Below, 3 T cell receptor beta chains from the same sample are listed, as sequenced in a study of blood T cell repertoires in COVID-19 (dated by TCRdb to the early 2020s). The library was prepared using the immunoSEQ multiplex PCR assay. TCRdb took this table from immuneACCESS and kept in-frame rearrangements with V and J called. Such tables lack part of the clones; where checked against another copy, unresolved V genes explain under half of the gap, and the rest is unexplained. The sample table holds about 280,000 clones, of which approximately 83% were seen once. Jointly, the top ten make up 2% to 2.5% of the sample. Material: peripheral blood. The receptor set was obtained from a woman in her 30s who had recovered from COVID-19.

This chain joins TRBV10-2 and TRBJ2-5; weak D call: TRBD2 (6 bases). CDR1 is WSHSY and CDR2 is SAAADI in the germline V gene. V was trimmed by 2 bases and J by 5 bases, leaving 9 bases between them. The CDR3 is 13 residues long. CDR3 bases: TGCGCCAGCAGTGAGGCAGGGAGGGAGACCCAGTACTTC. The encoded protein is CASSEAGRETQYF.

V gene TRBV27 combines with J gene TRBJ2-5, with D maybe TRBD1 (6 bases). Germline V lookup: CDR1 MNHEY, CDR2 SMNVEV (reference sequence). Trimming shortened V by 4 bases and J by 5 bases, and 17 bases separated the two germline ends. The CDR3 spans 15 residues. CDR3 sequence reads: CASSSQQGLGETQYF. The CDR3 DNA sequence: TGTGCCAGCAGTTCCCAACAGGGTTTGGGGGAGACCCAGTACTTC.

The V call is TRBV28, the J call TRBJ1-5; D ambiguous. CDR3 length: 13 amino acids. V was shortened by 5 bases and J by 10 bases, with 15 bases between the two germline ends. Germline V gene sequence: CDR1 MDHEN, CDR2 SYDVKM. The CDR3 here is CASSLGQLLPQHF. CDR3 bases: TGTGCCAGCAGTCTTGGGCAGTTACTTCCCCAGCATTTT.